Each of the 27 T cell receptor beta chains below was sequenced from the same sample in a study of CD8 T cells in Susac syndrome. Random-hexamer reverse transcription was applied to roughly 0.5 to 1 ug RNA. Each CDR3 protein is one row after TCRdb ran MiXCR on the immunoSEQ multiplex PCR reads. Of about 71,000 distinct CDR3 sequences in the sample, roughly 93% are singletons; the top ten hold roughly 0.16%. Sequences were obtained from CD4+ T cells from PBMCs. These receptors were taken from a human donor with Susac syndrome.

The table lists this clonotype with a few counts. DNA for the CDR3: TGTGCCAGCTCGCTCGACAGGAGCTCCTACGAGCAGTACTTC. Protein product: CASSLDRSSYEQYF. This chain links TRBV18 with TRBJ2-7; D is perhaps TRBD1 (6 bases). Trimming left V 6 bases short and J 0 bases short, with 12 bases between. CDR1 is KGHSH, CDR2 LQKENI, per germline. The CDR3 runs 14 residues.

The chain combines TRBV18 with TRBJ1-4; D gene unclear. This CDR3 has 15 amino acids. Germline CDR1 and CDR2: KGHSH and LQKENI. V lost 0 bases, J lost 4 bases, and 9 bases lay in between. In nucleotides, the CDR3 is TGTGCCAGCTCACCACCTTCTACAGTTAATGAAAAACTGTTTTTT. This translates into CASSPPSTVNEKLFF.

V usage is TRBV18 and J usage is TRBJ2-7; tentatively, D is TRBD2 (6 bases). Germline loops: CDR1 KGHSH, CDR2 LQKENI. This CDR3 contains 17 residues. Trimming took off 0 bases at V and 2 bases at J, with 17 bases between the two ends. The CDR3 nucleotides read TGTGCCAGCTCACCACCCCAGGGAGGAGGGCCGACCTACGAGCAGTACTTC. Amino acid sequence: CASSPPQGGGPTYEQYF.

The genes are TRBV14 and TRBJ2-3, with D possibly being TRBD1 or TRBD2 (5 bases each). This CDR3 has 15 residues. Trimming pared 5 bases from V and 3 bases from J, leaving 15 bases between. Germline lookup yields CDR1 SGHDN and CDR2 FVKESK. The CDR3 sequence: CASSKQAPGTDTQYF. The CDR3, as DNA: TGTGCCAGCAGCAAACAGGCCCCGGGGACAGATACGCAGTATTTT.

The rearrangement uses TRBV30 and TRBJ2-1; TRBD1 aligns across 7 bases. Trimming removed 2 bases from V and 6 bases from J; junction bases left unmatched: 7. The CDR3 covers 14 residues. Germline V gene data show CDR1 as GTSNPN and CDR2 as SVGIG (reference sequence). CDR3 in amino acids: CAWSPLTGFNEQFF. In DNA, the CDR3 is TGTGCCTGGAGTCCTCTGACAGGGTTCAATGAGCAGTTCTTC. Complete variable domain (other parts from reference TRBV30 and TRBJ2-1): SQTIHQWPATLVQPVGSPLSLECTVEGTSNPNLYWYRQAAGRGLQLLFYSVGIGQISSEVPQNLSASRPQDRQFILSSKKLLLSDSGFYLCAWSPLTGFNEQFFGPGTRLTVL.

The chain couples TRBV6-2 or TRBV6-3 to TRBJ1-6; no clear D. CDR1 MNHEY and CDR2 SVGEGT come from the germline V gene. The CDR3 extends over 11 amino acids. V was cut by 7 bases and J by 5 bases, with 3 bases left in between. CDR3: CASTNNSPLHF. The CDR3 nucleotides read TGTGCCAGCACCAATAATTCACCCCTCCACTTT.

This chain links TRBV3-1 with TRBJ1-3, with 7 nucleotides matching TRBD1. V lost 6 bases and J lost 3; bases outside the gene matches: 8. The CDR3 totals 15 residues. Looked up from germline, CDR1 is LGHDT and CDR2 is YNNKEL (reference sequence). CDR3: CASSPLRGLGNTIYF. The CDR3 coding sequence is TGTGCCAGCAGTCCTTTGAGGGGGCTTGGAAACACCATATATTTT.

V usage is TRBV19 and J usage is TRBJ2-3; 11 nucleotides agree with TRBD1. The CDR3 runs to 15 residues. The trim removed 7 bases at V and 3 bases at J, leaving 6 bases unmatched. Germline CDR1 LNHDA, CDR2 SQIVND (reference sequence). The CDR3 loop reads CASTPDRGRTDTQYF. CDR3 in DNA: TGTGCCAGTACCCCGGACAGGGGGCGGACAGATACGCAGTATTTT.

V and J are TRBV28 and TRBJ1-5, with D hard to call. The V gene lost 7 bases and the J gene lost 4 bases, with 14 bases spanning the gap. Germline CDR1 reads MDHEN; CDR2 reads SYDVKM. The CDR3 is 14 residues long. CDR3: CASNPSWMNQPQHF. CDR3 nucleotides: TGTGCCAGCAACCCAAGTTGGATGAATCAGCCCCAGCATTTT.

J is TRBJ1-1 and V is TRBV23-1; D is uncertain. TRBV23-1 falls under the ORF class, with uncertain function. V was trimmed by 4 bases and J by 4 bases, leaving 4 bases between them. The CDR3 runs 11 residues. In nucleotides, the CDR3 is TGCGCCAGCAGTCGGGTCACTGAAGCTTTCTTT. It specifies CASSRVTEAFF.

The V call is TRBV5-1, the J call TRBJ2-5; the D gene is possibly TRBD2 (6 bases). V gave up 0 bases and J gave up 4 bases, with 10 bases separating them. Germline V gene data show CDR1 as SGHRS and CDR2 as YFSETQ. This CDR3 spans 14 amino acids. The CDR3 is CASSLEGLGETQYF. In nucleotides, the CDR3 is TGCGCCAGCAGCTTGGAGGGACTTGGAGAGACCCAGTACTTC.

Only one count was recorded for this clonotype. The chain links TRBV15 to TRBJ1-4; D possibly corresponds to TRBD1 (5 bases). The CDR3 is made up of 15 amino acids. Between the trimmed V and J ends, which lost 0 bases and 3 bases, there was a span of 8 bases. Germline-derived CDR1 and CDR2 are LNHNV and YYDKDF (reference sequence). CDR3 sequence reads: CATSRDRASNEKLFF. CDR3 DNA sequence: TGTGCCACCAGCAGAGACAGGGCCTCTAATGAAAAACTGTTTTTT.

The genes are TRBV28 and TRBJ2-1; TRBD2 aligns across 8 bases. In germline, CDR1 is MDHEN, CDR2 SYDVKM. This CDR3 spans 14 amino acids. The trim removed 5 bases at V and 7 bases at J, leaving 7 bases unmatched. The CDR3 here is CASSVRGGRNEQFF. The CDR3 DNA is TGTGCCAGCAGTGTCCGGGGGGGTAGGAATGAGCAGTTCTTC.

This rearrangement joins TRBV12-3 or TRBV12-4 to TRBJ2-6; the D call may be TRBD1 or TRBD2 (5 bases each). Trimming stripped 6 bases from V and 0 bases from J, with 15 bases between. There are 17 residues in the CDR3. This CDR3 reads CASSPRDGPSGANVLTF. The DNA of the CDR3 is TGTGCCAGCAGCCCACGGGACGGCCCCTCTGGGGCCAACGTCCTGACTTTC.

The chain employs TRBV27 and TRBJ2-7; the D gene is possibly TRBD1 (6 bases). Trimming stripped 6 bases from V and 6 bases from J, with 15 bases between. CDR3 length equals 13 residues. The germline V gene has CDR1 MNHEY and CDR2 SMNVEV (reference sequence). The CDR3 nucleotides are TGTGCCAGCAGACAGGGTTCGGCGGCCGAGCAGTACTTC. As protein: CASRQGSAAEQYF.

This chain links TRBV29-1 with TRBJ2-6; D may be TRBD1 (5 bases). Germline V CDR1 and CDR2: SQVTM, ANQGSEA. V lost 6 bases to trimming and J lost 12 bases, with 15 bases between them. This CDR3 has 12 amino acids. CDR3 sequence reads: CSVYTGAFVLTF. Written as DNA, the CDR3 is TGCAGCGTATACACTGGGGCCTTCGTCCTGACTTTC. Full variable domain (missing parts from reference TRBV29-1 and TRBJ2-6): SAVISQKPSRDICQRGTSLTIQCQVDSQVTMMFWYRQQPGQSLTLIATANQGSEATYESGFVIDKFPISRPNLTFSTLTVSNMSPEDSSIYLCSVYTGAFVLTFGAGSRLTVL.

This clonotype is a singleton in its sample. The CDR3 region has the DNA TGTGCCAGCAGCCCCAAGGTAGGGTTTAGCTCTGGGGCCAACGTCCTGACTTTC. It specifies CASSPKVGFSSGANVLTF. The chain carries TRBV3-1 and TRBJ2-6, with D unresolved. This CDR3 contains 18 residues. CDR1 and CDR2 from the germline V gene are LGHDT and YNNKEL (reference sequence). V was shortened by 4 bases and J by 0 bases, with 16 bases between the two germline ends.

There are a few counts of this clonotype. V and J are TRBV6-4 and TRBJ2-5, with 9 bases that match TRBD1. The CDR3 extends over 13 amino acids. The V and J ends lost 3 bases and 4 bases, in that order; junction bases with no gene match: 0. Germline assignment: CDR1 MRHNA and CDR2 SNTAGT. The CDR3 DNA follows: TGTGCCAGCAGTGAGACAGGGGGAGAGACCCAGTACTTC. This codes for CASSETGGETQYF.

The rearrangement uses TRBV2 and TRBJ1-4; perhaps TRBD1 as D (5 bases). V was shortened by 5 bases and J by 7 bases, with 11 bases between the two germline ends. The germline V gene encodes CDR1 SNHLY and CDR2 FYNNEI. The CDR3 is 13 amino acids. The CDR3 nucleotides are TGTGCCAGCAGTCGGGAGCAGGGTGAAAAACTGTTTTTT. It yields the protein CASSREQGEKLFF. The full variable domain, with the rest looked up from reference TRBV2 and TRBJ1-4, is EPEVTQTPSHQVTQMGQEVILRCVPISNHLYFYWYRQILGQKVEFLVSFYNNEISEKSEIFDDQFSVERPDGSNFTLKIRSTKLEDSAMYFCASSREQGEKLFFGSGTQLSVL.

The gene calls are TRBV11-2 and TRBJ2-7; 8 bases map to TRBD1. The CDR3 runs to 15 residues. V lost 0 bases to trimming and J lost 4 bases; unmatched junction nucleotides: 5. The V gene's germline CDR1 is SGHAT and CDR2 FQNNGV. The CDR3 spells CASSLDRGQAYEQYF. Written as DNA, the CDR3 is TGTGCCAGCAGCTTAGACAGGGGGCAAGCGTACGAGCAGTACTTC.

The chain has TRBV30 and TRBJ1-1; D remains unclear. This CDR3 has 17 residues. V lost 2 bases and J lost 1, with 20 bases in between. CDR1 and CDR2 from the germline V gene are GTSNPN and SVGIG (reference sequence). This CDR3 reads CAWSPPRPGGRNTEAFF. CDR3 DNA: TGTGCCTGGAGTCCTCCTCGTCCGGGAGGAAGGAACACTGAAGCTTTCTTT.

This clonotype was seen only once. The chain uses TRBV30 and TRBJ2-7, with no clear D. Per germline, CDR1 GTSNPN and CDR2 SVGIG (reference sequence). The CDR3 is 12 residues long. Trimming removed 5 bases from V and 6 bases from J, with 14 bases in between. Here the CDR3 reads CAWQKDPGEQYF. CDR3 DNA: TGTGCCTGGCAGAAGGACCCCGGCGAGCAGTACTTC. Variable domain in full (rest from reference TRBV30 and TRBJ2-7): SQTIHQWPATLVQPVGSPLSLECTVEGTSNPNLYWYRQAAGRGLQLLFYSVGIGQISSEVPQNLSASRPQDRQFILSSKKLLLSDSGFYLCAWQKDPGEQYFGPGTRLTVT.

The rearrangement joins TRBV28 to TRBJ1-2, with 10 positions matching TRBD1. Germline trimming cut 2 bases from V and 5 bases from J; bases unmatched to any gene: 5. In germline, CDR1 is MDHEN, CDR2 SYDVKM. There are 15 residues in the CDR3. The CDR3 bases are TGTGCCAGCAGTTTAAGGACAGGGGGAGGATATGGCTACACCTTC. Residues: CASSLRTGGGYGYTF.

The CDR3 spells CASSFFNTEAFF. DNA for the CDR3: TGTGCCAGCAGTTTCTTTAACACTGAAGCTTTCTTT. The chain is built from TRBV28 and TRBJ1-1; unclear D gene. Trimming left V 3 bases short and J 2 bases short, with 4 bases between. The germline gives CDR1 MDHEN, CDR2 SYDVKM. This CDR3 comprises 12 residues.

This clonotype was counted once. This chain uses TRBV6-2 or TRBV6-3 with TRBJ2-3; D may match TRBD1 or TRBD2 (5 bases each). V gave up 4 bases and J gave up 4 bases, with 18 bases separating them. CDR1 and CDR2 (germline): MNHEY, SVGEGT. This CDR3 contains 16 residues. Written as DNA, the CDR3 is TGTGCCAGCAGTTCACCGGGACCTCCGTGGGCAGATACGCAGTATTTT. Its protein product is CASSSPGPPWADTQYF.

The CDR3 DNA reads TGTGCCAGCAGCCAAGCCCACGGGTCTAATGAAAAACTGTTTTTT. It yields the protein CASSQAHGSNEKLFF. The V and J genes are TRBV3-1 and TRBJ1-4; no clear D gene. V lost 1 base and J lost 3, with 9 bases in between. Germline V lookup: CDR1 LGHDT, CDR2 YNNKEL (reference sequence). The CDR3 totals 15 residues.

The CDR3 loop is CASSQDRAQGYNSPLHF. The CDR3 DNA sequence: TGTGCCAGCAGTCAAGACCGGGCCCAGGGGTATAATTCACCCCTCCACTTT. The genes are TRBV28 and TRBJ1-6, with a tentative D call TRBD1 (6 bases). V dropped 5 bases and J dropped 4 bases, with 18 bases sitting between them. Germline V CDR1 and CDR2: MDHEN, SYDVKM. The CDR3 extends over 17 amino acids.